The rows below give T cell receptor beta chains drawn from one sample of a study of shared clonotypes between healthy human individuals. Generated by immunoSEQ multiplex PCR, the TCRdb table keeps only in-frame clones and is missing some. The profile shows over a million clones, 95% to 97% of them singletons. The material sequenced was naive CD4+ T cells sorted from blood. The origin of the receptors is a young man in good health. Both conserved end residues are part of each CDR3. The D gene is left open where the match is weak. Some rows have no size entry. The others give once, few or many, or a class for an expanded clone.

size: NA
D: NA
J: TRBJ2-7
V: TRBV10-1
DNA: TGCGCCAGCAGTGAATCTGACCTACACCCCTCCTACGAGCAGTACTTC
CDR3: CASSESDLHPSYEQYF

size: once
D: NA
J: TRBJ2-7
V: TRBV9
DNA: TGTGCCAGCAGCGAGGGGATTAGAGCAGGTAGGGCCTACGAGCAGTACTTC
CDR3: CASSEGIRAGRAYEQYF

size: NA
D: TRBD2
J: TRBJ2-2
V: TRBV15
DNA: TGTGCCACCAGCAGAGGCGGGGGGGACGGGGAGCTGTTTTTT
CDR3: CATSRGGGDGELFF

size: NA
D: TRBD1
J: TRBJ2-2
V: TRBV9
DNA: TGTGCCAGCAGCGTTTCGGACAGGGGAAACACCGGGGAGCTGTTTTTT
CDR3: CASSVSDRGNTGELFF

size: NA
D: TRBD2
J: TRBJ2-1
V: TRBV6-5
DNA: TGTGCCAGCAGTTACGCGGGAGTAGAAGGGTACAATGAGCAGTTCTTC
CDR3: CASSYAGVEGYNEQFF

size: few
D: NA
J: TRBJ2-3
V: TRBV7-9
DNA: TGTGCCAGCAGCGATCGTTTAGATACGCAGTATTTT
CDR3: CASSDRLDTQYF

size: NA
D: TRBD2
J: TRBJ2-1
V: TRBV5-8
DNA: TGTGCCTATAGCGGGAGCGACCCGAGCTCCTACAATGAGCAGTTCTTC
CDR3: CAYSGSDPSSYNEQFF

size: NA
D: NA
J: TRBJ2-7
V: TRBV29-1
DNA: TGCAGCGCCTGGAGAGACCCAACCCAAGGGCAGTACTTC
CDR3: CSAWRDPTQGQYF

size: NA
D: TRBD2
J: TRBJ2-5
V: TRBV5-6
DNA: TGTGCCAGCAGCTTGACTCTGCGGGAGGGTCGTGAGACCCAGTACTTC
CDR3: CASSLTLREGRETQYF

size: NA
D: NA
J: TRBJ1-1
V: TRBV19
DNA: TGTGCCAGTAGTATAAACGCCCTTGCGGCCGACAAATTGGGGAACACTGAAGCTTTCTTT
CDR3: CASSINALAADKLGNTEAFF

size: NA
D: NA
J: TRBJ2-5
V: TRBV7-9
DNA: TGTGCCAGCACCTACCCGGGGGCGGGAGAGACCCAGTACTTC
CDR3: CASTYPGAGETQYF

size: NA
D: TRBD1
J: TRBJ1-5
V: TRBV28
DNA: TGTGCCAGCAGTTGGGCAGGGGGACACCAGCCCCAGCATTTT
CDR3: CASSWAGGHQPQHF

size: NA
D: TRBD1
J: TRBJ2-2
V: TRBV7-8
DNA: TGTGCCAGCAGCTTAGGAAGCAGGGGGCGGAACACCGGGGAGCTGTTTTTT
CDR3: CASSLGSRGRNTGELFF

size: NA
D: NA
J: TRBJ1-2
V: TRBV7-9
DNA: TGTGCCAGCAGCTTAGCCGGGGCCCTGGGCTACACCTTC
CDR3: CASSLAGALGYTF

size: NA
D: NA
J: TRBJ2-2
V: TRBV10-3
DNA: TGTGCCGCCTCCGGGACTGAAACCGGGGAGCTGTTTTTT
CDR3: CAASGTETGELFF

size: NA
D: TRBD1
J: TRBJ1-4
V: TRBV10-2
DNA: TGCGCCAGCAGTAACAGGGGGCAAGGTGAAAAACTGTTTTTT
CDR3: CASSNRGQGEKLFF